The T cell receptor beta chain described here comes from a study of blood T cell repertoires in COVID-19. Study-level background: Both acute and convalescent COVID-19 samples were obtained from the United States, Italy and Spain.

This clone was detected once. CDR3 length: 12 residues. Germline CDR1 MNHEY, CDR2 SVGAGI. The germline V and J ends were trimmed by 6 bases and 5 bases, with 8 bases remaining between them. Measured with immunoSEQ multiplex PCR; TCRdb has only the in-frame clones, and not every one. This table holds approximately 54,000 clones, more than 90% found once. This rearrangement joins TRBV6-5 to TRBJ1-5; no firm D call. The sequence derives from a man aged 45-60 years with acute or convalescent COVID-19. Sequencing used peripheral blood. The CDR3: CASRSVYQPQHF. The DNA of the CDR3 is TGTGCCAGCAGGTCCGTCTATCAGCCCCAGCATTTT.